Listed below are T cell receptor beta chains from one sample, sequenced in a study of control samples from healthy donors and cancer patients. Repertoires were generated with immunoSEQ multiplex PCR, while TCRdb's copy carries only in-frame clones and drops some. This sample has 100,000 to 150,000 clones, with roughly 90% found just once. The material sequenced was blood. These receptors all come from a man aged 40-49 years in good health. Each CDR3 is given with its conserved first and last residue. A D gene is named only where the DNA matches it firmly. Size is omitted from some rows. Given values are once, few, many or a class for expanded clones.

cdr3_length j_call v_call clone_size d_call cdr3_aa cdr3_nt
18 TRBJ2-3 TRBV7-3 NA TRBD2 CASSLMASGGAITDTQYF TGTGCCAGCAGCTTAATGGCTAGCGGGGGGGCTATCACAGATACGCAGTATTTT
14 TRBJ2-1 TRBV5-4 NA NA CASSLAVGGREQFF TGTGCCAGCAGCTTGGCGGTAGGGGGTCGTGAGCAGTTCTTC
14 TRBJ1-6 TRBV19 NA NA CASSKGSSSSPLHF TGTGCCAGTAGTAAGGGATCGAGTTCTTCACCCCTCCACTTT
15 TRBJ1-2 TRBV6-4 NA NA CASRPEITGNYGYTF TGTGCCAGCAGGCCCGAAATAACAGGGAACTATGGCTACACCTTC
12 TRBJ1-5 TRBV28 NA NA CASVEPLQPQHF TGTGCCAGCGTAGAGCCATTACAGCCCCAGCATTTT
15 TRBJ1-2 TRBV9 NA NA CASSAAGDRYYGYTF TGTGCCAGCAGCGCGGCGGGGGATCGGTACTATGGCTACACCTTC
12 TRBJ1-1 TRBV5-4 NA NA CASSTANTEAFF TGTGCCAGCTCTACAGCGAACACTGAAGCTTTCTTT
14 TRBJ2-5 TRBV18 NA NA CASSPPSSRETQYF TGTGCCAGCTCACCACCTTCTAGTCGCGAGACCCAGTACTTC
14 TRBJ2-3 TRBV6-4 NA NA CASGSGVITDTQYF TGTGCCAGCGGCAGCGGAGTTATCACAGATACGCAGTATTTT
15 TRBJ2-1 TRBV11-1 NA NA CASSPGRGEYNEQFF TGTGCCAGCAGTCCAGGGCGCGGGGAGTACAATGAGCAGTTCTTC
14 TRBJ1-1 TRBV6-6 NA NA CASLSRSLNTEAFF TGTGCCAGCCTCAGCAGAAGCTTGAACACTGAAGCTTTCTTT
13 TRBJ1-1 TRBV7-9 NA NA CASSLMGDTEAFF TGTGCCAGCAGCTTAATGGGGGACACTGAAGCTTTCTTT
13 TRBJ2-2 TRBV2 NA NA CASSEARAGELFF TGTGCCAGCAGTGAAGCAAGGGCCGGGGAGCTGTTTTTT
15 TRBJ1-5 TRBV6-5 NA NA CASSYPRGGNQPQHF TGTGCCAGCAGCTACCCGCGGGGGGGCAATCAGCCCCAGCATTTT
19 TRBJ2-3 TRBV4-2 NA TRBD2 CASSQDPSGGEGITDTQYF TGTGCCAGCAGCCAAGATCCTAGCGGGGGGGAAGGGATCACAGATACGCAGTATTTT
14 TRBJ1-2 TRBV5-6 NA NA CASSLDVKRSGYTF TGTGCCAGCAGCTTGGATGTTAAGAGATCGGGCTACACCTTC
15 TRBJ1-3 TRBV5-8 NA NA CASSLEAFSGNTIYF TGTGCCAGCAGCTTGGAGGCTTTCTCTGGAAACACCATATATTTT
14 TRBJ1-2 TRBV5-6 NA NA CASSLERGNYGYTF TGTGCCAGCAGCTTGGAACGGGGGAACTATGGCTACACCTTC
18 TRBJ1-1 TRBV13 once NA CASSPPPRAGNRRGEAFF TGTGCCAGCAGCCCCCCACCCCGGGCAGGGAATAGAAGAGGTGAAGCTTTCTTT
14 TRBJ1-4 TRBV3-1/TRBV3-2 NA NA CASSQMRREGKLFF TGTGCCAGCAGCCAAATGAGAAGGGAGGGAAAACTGTTTTTT
16 TRBJ2-2 TRBV28 NA TRBD1 CASSFLGTGQTGELFF TGTGCCAGCAGTTTTTTAGGGACAGGGCAGACCGGGGAGCTGTTTTTT
16 TRBJ2-7 TRBV11-2 NA TRBD2 CASSLDFGGGAYEQYF TGTGCCAGCAGCTTAGATTTTGGCGGGGGGGCCTACGAGCAGTACTTC
16 TRBJ2-3 TRBV4-1 NA NA CASSQDFQGAQDTQYF TGCGCCAGCAGCCAAGATTTCCAGGGAGCGCAAGATACGCAGTATTTT
15 TRBJ2-1 TRBV7-6 NA TRBD2 CASSSRGANGDEQFF TGTGCCAGCAGCTCGCGGGGGGCCAACGGCGATGAGCAGTTCTTC
15 TRBJ1-2 TRBV6-6 NA NA CASSSPVEVQHGYTF TGTGCCAGCAGTTCCCCGGTGGAGGTCCAACATGGCTACACCTTC
14 TRBJ1-1 TRBV7-9 NA NA CASSLAQQNTEAFF TGTGCCAGCAGCTTAGCCCAGCAGAACACTGAAGCTTTCTTT
14 TRBJ2-2 TRBV5-1 NA NA CASSHLGRTGELFF TGCGCCAGCAGCCATCTTGGTCGCACCGGGGAGCTGTTTTTT
18 TRBJ2-3 TRBV5-4 NA TRBD2 CASSLVAGLGGATDTQYF TGTGCCAGCAGCTTAGTGGCGGGTCTCGGGGGGGCCACAGATACGCAGTATTTT
16 TRBJ2-6 TRBV30 NA NA CAWREQIISGANVLTF TGTGCCTGGAGAGAACAGATCATCTCTGGGGCCAACGTCCTGACTTTC
15 TRBJ1-3 TRBV25-1 NA TRBD1 CASSADRVTGNTIYF TGTGCCAGCAGTGCCGACAGGGTTACTGGAAACACCATATATTTT
14 TRBJ1-2 TRBV19 once NA CASSILAGGYGYTF TGTGCCAGTAGTATTTTAGCGGGGGGATATGGCTACACCTTC
16 TRBJ2-7 TRBV15 NA NA CATSRGTPGPAYEQYF TGTGCCACCAGCAGAGGTACACCGGGCCCGGCCTACGAGCAGTACTTC
14 TRBJ2-4 TRBV6-5 NA NA CASSFRADLNIQYF TGTGCCAGCAGTTTCCGGGCGGATTTAAACATTCAGTACTTC
14 TRBJ2-7 TRBV4-2 NA NA CASSQESGNHEQYF TGTGCCAGCAGCCAAGAATCGGGGAACCACGAGCAGTACTTC
15 TRBJ2-2 TRBV10-3 NA NA CAIKLGRGGDGELFF TGTGCCATCAAACTCGGCCGAGGAGGGGACGGGGAGCTGTTTTTT
13 TRBJ1-4 TRBV13 NA NA CASSVGGGGKLFF TGTGCCAGCAGCGTCGGTGGTGGGGGGAAACTGTTTTTT
17 TRBJ1-1 TRBV7-8 NA NA CASSLAHVFGSATEAFF TGTGCCAGCAGCTTAGCGCATGTCTTTGGGTCGGCAACTGAAGCTTTCTTT
16 TRBJ1-3 TRBV3-1/TRBV3-2 NA NA CASSPLGHRSGNTIYF TGTGCCAGCAGCCCCCTGGGACACCGCTCTGGAAACACCATATATTTT
13 TRBJ1-1 TRBV6-6 NA NA CASSYRGDTEAFF TGTGCCAGCAGTTACAGGGGTGACACTGAAGCTTTCTTT
13 TRBJ2-1 TRBV19 NA NA CASSSPELNEQFF TGTGCCAGTAGTTCACCGGAGTTAAATGAGCAGTTCTTC
16 TRBJ2-7 TRBV5-5 NA NA CASTPTTFNRVGEQYF TGTGCCAGCACCCCGACCACGTTCAACAGGGTCGGCGAGCAGTACTTC
14 TRBJ2-7 TRBV9 NA NA CASSVASRGDEQYF TGTGCCAGCAGCGTAGCCAGCAGGGGGGACGAGCAGTACTTC
14 TRBJ2-2 TRBV24-1 NA NA CATSKSPNTGELFF TGTGCCACCAGTAAATCCCCGAACACCGGGGAGCTGTTTTTT
16 TRBJ2-3 TRBV11-3 NA TRBD2 CASSPTSGANPGTQYF TGTGCCAGCAGTCCTACTAGCGGGGCCAACCCTGGTACGCAGTATTTT
14 TRBJ2-7 TRBV2 NA NA CASRGGTIPYEQYF TGTGCCAGCAGGGGCGGCACGATCCCCTACGAGCAGTACTTC
11 TRBJ2-7 TRBV7-9 once NA CASSLADSLYF TGTGCCAGCAGCTTAGCGGACTCTCTGTACTTC
15 TRBJ2-2 TRBV7-8 NA TRBD2 CASSVIAGDTGELFF TGTGCCAGCAGCGTCATAGCGGGGGACACCGGGGAGCTGTTTTTT
14 TRBJ2-7 TRBV9 NA NA CASSVGLGSYEQYF TGTGCCAGCAGCGTAGGGCTGGGGTCCTACGAGCAGTACTTC
15 TRBJ2-3 TRBV5-1 few NA CASSLSPSSTDTQYF TGCGCCAGCAGCTTGAGTCCCTCTAGCACAGATACGCAGTATTTT
14 TRBJ2-3 TRBV6-1 once NA CASSDDFGPDTQYF NA
15 TRBJ2-7 TRBV5-5 NA NA CASSPAGRGPTEQYF TGTGCCAGCAGCCCGGCGGGGCGGGGTCCCACCGAGCAGTACTTC
15 TRBJ2-3 TRBV2 NA NA CASSAVYGRADTQYF TGTGCCAGCAGTGCAGTTTATGGAAGGGCAGATACGCAGTATTTT
11 TRBJ1-1 TRBV2 NA NA CASTRQFEAFF TGTGCCAGCACCAGACAGTTTGAAGCTTTCTTT
16 TRBJ2-1 TRBV19 NA NA CASSTHMLGLYNEQFF TGTGCCAGTAGTACTCACATGCTTGGACTGTACAATGAGCAGTTCTTC
16 TRBJ2-5 TRBV9 NA NA CASSSGRGGVFGTQYF TGTGCCAGCAGCTCAGGAAGGGGTGGGGTTTTTGGGACCCAGTACTTC
12 TRBJ2-3 TRBV18 NA NA CASSRSTDTQYF TGTGCCAGCTCACGGAGCACAGATACGCAGTATTTT
15 TRBJ2-3 TRBV6-2/TRBV6-3 few TRBD2 CASSLGTSGADTQYF TGTGCCAGCAGTTTAGGGACTAGCGGGGCGGATACGCAGTATTTT
13 TRBJ1-1 TRBV28 NA NA CASSLLGNTEAFF TGTGCCAGCAGTTTACTGGGGAACACTGAAGCTTTCTTT